This T cell receptor beta chain was sequenced for a study of identifying expanded T cells in peripheral blood. V was shortened by 6 bases and J by 7 bases, with 21 bases between the two germline ends. The germline gives CDR1 MDHEN, CDR2 SYDVKM. The CDR3 covers 15 residues. This clone was seen just once. Measured with immunoSEQ multiplex PCR; TCRdb has only the in-frame clones, and not every one. The sample holds 100,000 to 150,000 clones, 86% seen once. Sequencing input: blood. The source of this sequence is a person between 18 and 69 years old in good health. The J gene is TRBJ1-2, the V gene TRBV28; D remains unclear. The CDR3 coding sequence is TGTGCCAGCAGGGGCAGTATATTTATGGGATTTGGCTACACCTTC. This translates into CASRGSIFMGFGYTF.